A selection of T cell receptor beta chains follows, all from one sample in a study of CD8+ T cells in alopecia areata. Using immunoSEQ multiplex PCR, the repertoire was profiled, and TCRdb retains in-frame clones only, with some absent. The repertoire holds 85,000 to 110,000 clones, with 55% as singletons. The sample comprised CD4+ T cells sorted from blood. The receptors come from a human donor in good health. Each CDR3 is given with its conserved first and last residue. D genes are given only for firm matches. Clone sizes are given selectively: once, few, many, or a class where the clone is expanded.

cdr3_aa: CSASGGGQYF
cdr3_nt: TGCAGTGCTAGCGGAGGGGGGCAGTATTTT
v_call: TRBV20-1
d_call: NA
j_call: TRBJ2-3
clone_size: NA

cdr3_aa: CASSAGTSIRETQYF
cdr3_nt: TGTGCCAGCAGCGCCGGGACTAGTATTCGGGAGACCCAGTACTTC
v_call: TRBV9
d_call: TRBD2
j_call: TRBJ2-5
clone_size: NA

cdr3_aa: CASSPRRGGDNEQFF
cdr3_nt: TGTGCCAGCAGCCCCCGGCGAGGCGGAGACAATGAGCAGTTCTTC
v_call: TRBV7-2
d_call: NA
j_call: TRBJ2-1
clone_size: few

cdr3_aa: CSVDQGGYEQYF
cdr3_nt: TGCAGCGTTGACCAGGGGGGTTACGAGCAGTACTTC
v_call: TRBV29-1
d_call: NA
j_call: TRBJ2-7
clone_size: few

cdr3_aa: CASSSSSSAGSKLFF
cdr3_nt: TGTGCCAGCAGCTCCTCTTCATCGGCGGGGTCGAAACTGTTTTTT
v_call: TRBV14
d_call: NA
j_call: TRBJ1-4
clone_size: few

cdr3_aa: CSVQNNHQETQYF
cdr3_nt: TGCAGCGTACAAAATAACCACCAAGAGACCCAGTACTTC
v_call: TRBV29-1
d_call: NA
j_call: TRBJ2-5
clone_size: NA

cdr3_aa: CASSSTGQGSNQPQHF
cdr3_nt: TGTGCCAGCAGCTCGACGGGACAGGGTAGCAATCAGCCCCAGCATTTT
v_call: TRBV7-2
d_call: TRBD1
j_call: TRBJ1-5
clone_size: NA

cdr3_aa: CASSPTQRGNQPQHF
cdr3_nt: TGTGCCAGCAGTCCGACCCAGCGGGGCAATCAGCCCCAGCATTTT
v_call: TRBV6-1
d_call: NA
j_call: TRBJ1-5
clone_size: NA

cdr3_aa: CSVSSGDGYTF
cdr3_nt: TGCAGCGTGTCCTCAGGGGATGGCTACACCTTC
v_call: TRBV29-1
d_call: NA
j_call: TRBJ1-2
clone_size: NA

cdr3_aa: CASSGTGTANEKLFF
cdr3_nt: TGTGCCAGCAGTGGAACCGGGACGGCTAATGAAAAACTGTTTTTT
v_call: TRBV28
d_call: NA
j_call: TRBJ1-4
clone_size: few

cdr3_aa: CASSEAAGQGVSPLHF
cdr3_nt: TGTGCCAGCAGTGAAGCGGCGGGTCAGGGAGTTTCACCCCTCCACTTT
v_call: TRBV2
d_call: NA
j_call: TRBJ1-6
clone_size: NA

cdr3_aa: CAISESGTVTDTQYF
cdr3_nt: TGTGCCATCAGTGAGTCGGGGACAGTAACAGATACGCAGTATTTT
v_call: TRBV10-3
d_call: TRBD1
j_call: TRBJ2-3
clone_size: NA

cdr3_aa: CASSLGGSGRPQHF
cdr3_nt: TGTGCCAGCAGCTTAGGAGGTTCGGGGAGGCCCCAGCATTTT
v_call: TRBV7-2
d_call: NA
j_call: TRBJ1-5
clone_size: NA

cdr3_aa: CASSAGQFNEKLFF
cdr3_nt: TGTGCCAGCAGTGCAGGCCAGTTTAATGAAAAACTGTTTTTT
v_call: TRBV25-1
d_call: NA
j_call: TRBJ1-4
clone_size: NA

cdr3_aa: CASSLLDRDDGYTF
cdr3_nt: TGCGCCAGCAGCTTGCTGGACAGGGATGATGGCTACACCTTC
v_call: TRBV5-1
d_call: TRBD1
j_call: TRBJ1-2
clone_size: NA

cdr3_aa: CASSEAIPSGFQETQYF
cdr3_nt: TGTGCCAGCAGTGAAGCTATCCCTAGCGGATTCCAAGAGACCCAGTACTTC
v_call: TRBV6-1
d_call: TRBD2
j_call: TRBJ2-5
clone_size: NA

cdr3_aa: CSVPKAGGVNNEQFF
cdr3_nt: TGCAGCGTTCCAAAGGCGGGGGGTGTAAACAATGAGCAGTTCTTC
v_call: TRBV29-1
d_call: TRBD2
j_call: TRBJ2-1
clone_size: few

cdr3_aa: CASGGTGGQETQYF
cdr3_nt: TGTGCCAGCGGGGGGACAGGGGGACAAGAGACCCAGTACTTC
v_call: TRBV2
d_call: TRBD1
j_call: TRBJ2-5
clone_size: NA

cdr3_aa: CATSGYNEQFF
cdr3_nt: TGTGCCACCAGCGGATACAATGAGCAGTTCTTC
v_call: TRBV15
d_call: NA
j_call: TRBJ2-1
clone_size: NA

cdr3_aa: CSGLPGLAGGDNEQFF
cdr3_nt: TGCAGCGGGCTTCCGGGACTAGCGGGGGGGGACAATGAGCAGTTCTTC
v_call: TRBV29-1
d_call: TRBD2
j_call: TRBJ2-1
clone_size: NA

cdr3_aa: CASSRAGDGKTQYF
cdr3_nt: TGTGCCAGCAGTAGAGCGGGGGACGGAAAGACCCAGTACTTC
v_call: TRBV6-5
d_call: TRBD2
j_call: TRBJ2-5
clone_size: NA

cdr3_aa: CASSYSSRGTIEQFF
cdr3_nt: TGTGCCAGCAGTTACTCGAGCAGGGGCACAATCGAGCAGTTCTTC
v_call: TRBV6-5
d_call: NA
j_call: TRBJ2-1
clone_size: NA

cdr3_aa: CATSTRRSMGKDGYTF
cdr3_nt: TGTGCCACCAGCACCCGAAGGTCAATGGGGAAGGATGGCTACACCTTC
v_call: TRBV15
d_call: NA
j_call: TRBJ1-2
clone_size: NA

cdr3_aa: CASSLGQGGTTEAFF
cdr3_nt: TGTGCCAGCAGCTTGGGACAGGGAGGTACGACTGAAGCTTTCTTT
v_call: TRBV5-6
d_call: TRBD1
j_call: TRBJ1-1
clone_size: NA

cdr3_aa: CASSGGWDTPNQPQHF
cdr3_nt: TGTGCCAGCAGTGGGGGATGGGACACTCCAAATCAGCCCCAGCATTTT
v_call: TRBV2
d_call: NA
j_call: TRBJ1-5
clone_size: few

cdr3_aa: CASTPGLAHTGELFF
cdr3_nt: TGTGCCAGCACCCCGGGACTAGCCCACACCGGGGAGCTGTTTTTT
v_call: TRBV6-1
d_call: TRBD2
j_call: TRBJ2-2
clone_size: NA

cdr3_aa: CSVEFGETQYF
cdr3_nt: TGCAGCGTTGAATTTGGAGAGACCCAGTACTTC
v_call: TRBV29-1
d_call: NA
j_call: TRBJ2-5
clone_size: NA

cdr3_aa: CASSSLKRTSGDPLAQYF
cdr3_nt: TGCGCCAGCAGCTCGCTGAAAAGGACTAGCGGGGACCCATTGGCCCAGTACTTC
v_call: TRBV5-1
d_call: TRBD2
j_call: TRBJ2-5
clone_size: NA

cdr3_aa: CASSLRTGFAYEQYF
cdr3_nt: TGTGCCAGCAGTTTGAGGACAGGGTTTGCCTACGAGCAGTACTTC
v_call: TRBV27
d_call: TRBD1
j_call: TRBJ2-7
clone_size: NA

cdr3_aa: CASSPQVGSDTQYF
cdr3_nt: TGCGCCAGCAGCCCCCAAGTGGGATCAGATACGCAGTATTTT
v_call: TRBV4-1
d_call: NA
j_call: TRBJ2-3
clone_size: NA

cdr3_aa: CASSDRASYEQYF
cdr3_nt: TGTGCCAGCAGCGACAGGGCTTCCTACGAGCAGTACTTC
v_call: TRBV2
d_call: TRBD1
j_call: TRBJ2-7
clone_size: few

cdr3_aa: CASSPRLAAQETQYF
cdr3_nt: TGTGCCAGCTCCCCCCGACTAGCGGCCCAAGAGACCCAGTACTTC
v_call: TRBV18
d_call: TRBD2
j_call: TRBJ2-5
clone_size: NA

cdr3_aa: CASSRGQGGQYF
cdr3_nt: TGTGCCAGCAGCAGAGGCCAGGGCGGGCAGTACTTC
v_call: TRBV7-9
d_call: NA
j_call: TRBJ2-7
clone_size: NA

cdr3_aa: CAWSRQTLNQPQHF
cdr3_nt: TGTGCCTGGAGTAGGCAGACGCTCAATCAGCCCCAGCATTTT
v_call: TRBV30
d_call: NA
j_call: TRBJ1-5
clone_size: NA

cdr3_aa: CASSPRSLGGSTDTQYF
cdr3_nt: TGCGCCAGCAGCCCAAGGAGTTTGGGGGGAAGCACAGATACGCAGTATTTT
v_call: TRBV4-1
d_call: NA
j_call: TRBJ2-3
clone_size: NA

cdr3_aa: CAWSVEGRSNQPQHF
cdr3_nt: TGTGCCTGGAGTGTCGAAGGGCGTAGCAATCAGCCCCAGCATTTT
v_call: TRBV30
d_call: NA
j_call: TRBJ1-5
clone_size: NA

cdr3_aa: CASSLEARGDTDTQYF
cdr3_nt: TGTGCCAGCAGCTTAGAGGCTCGGGGGGACACAGATACGCAGTATTTT
v_call: TRBV7-2
d_call: TRBD2
j_call: TRBJ2-3
clone_size: NA

cdr3_aa: CATGRKTEKLFF
cdr3_nt: TGTGCCACGGGACGTAAGACTGAAAAACTGTTTTTT
v_call: TRBV13
d_call: NA
j_call: TRBJ1-4
clone_size: NA

cdr3_aa: CSGDSGGAGTQYF
cdr3_nt: TGCAGCGGTGATAGCGGGGGGGCCGGTACGCAGTATTTT
v_call: TRBV29-1
d_call: TRBD2
j_call: TRBJ2-3
clone_size: NA

cdr3_aa: CASSQDKLGTVPSNYGYTF
cdr3_nt: TGCGCCAGCAGCCAAGATAAACTGGGGACAGTTCCTTCTAACTATGGCTACACCTTC
v_call: TRBV4-1
d_call: TRBD1
j_call: TRBJ1-2
clone_size: NA

cdr3_aa: CASSRQGPNQPQHF
cdr3_nt: TGTGCCAGCAGTCGGCAGGGGCCCAATCAGCCCCAGCATTTT
v_call: TRBV2
d_call: NA
j_call: TRBJ1-5
clone_size: NA

cdr3_aa: CASSPYRGPMYNEQFF
cdr3_nt: TGCGCCAGCAGTCCATACAGGGGGCCTATGTACAATGAGCAGTTCTTC
v_call: TRBV23-1
d_call: TRBD1
j_call: TRBJ2-1
clone_size: NA

cdr3_aa: CSVELAGRLNTEAFF
cdr3_nt: TGCAGCGTTGAACTCGCAGGGCGTTTGAACACTGAAGCTTTCTTT
v_call: TRBV29-1
d_call: NA
j_call: TRBJ1-1
clone_size: NA

cdr3_aa: CASSQEGGLTGELFF
cdr3_nt: TGTGCCAGCAGCCAAGAGGGAGGGCTCACCGGGGAGCTGTTTTTT
v_call: TRBV4-2
d_call: TRBD2
j_call: TRBJ2-2
clone_size: NA

cdr3_aa: CASSLTGGLGEQFF
cdr3_nt: TGTGCCAGCAGCTTGACAGGGGGCTTGGGTGAGCAGTTCTTC
v_call: TRBV5-6
d_call: TRBD1
j_call: TRBJ2-1
clone_size: NA

cdr3_aa: CASSSRGLIETQYF
cdr3_nt: TGTGCCAGCAGCTCGCGGGGGTTAATAGAGACCCAGTACTTC
v_call: TRBV5-6
d_call: TRBD2
j_call: TRBJ2-5
clone_size: NA